These 28 T cell receptor beta chains were all obtained from the same sample, sequenced in a study of T cell responses to AZD1222 COVID-19 vaccine (dated by TCRdb to about 2021). This sample's time point label indicates: about 28 days (+/-7) after the second vaccine dose. Preparation of the library involved the immunoSEQ multiplex PCR assay. Held by TCRdb, this immuneACCESS table contains in-frame sequences only and omits some clones. Under half of the omission traces to an unresolved V gene where checked; the cause of the rest is unknown. This sample lists more than 100,000 clones; approximately 92% were detected once. About 8% of the sample goes to the ten largest clones. The source was peripheral blood, collected 28 days after the second AZD1222 dose. These receptor sequences come from an adult who received the AZD1222 COVID-19 vaccine.

The chain is built from TRBV5-1 and TRBJ2-2; weak D call: TRBD2 (6 bases). Germline V CDR1 and CDR2: SGHRS, YFSETQ. V gave up 4 bases and J gave up 8 bases, with 21 bases separating them. This CDR3 has 16 amino acids. CDR3 region: CASSGLRLGGAGELFF. CDR3 nucleotide sequence: TGCGCCAGCAGCGGCCTAAGACTAGGCGGGGCTGGGGAGCTGTTTTTT.

J is TRBJ2-2 and V is TRBV15; D not resolved. The CDR3 loop spans 11 amino acids. V gave up 0 bases and J gave up 8 bases, with 1 base separating them. CDR1 and CDR2 from the germline V gene are LNHNV and YYDKDF (reference sequence). CDR3 bases: TGTGCCACCAGCAGAGATGGGGAGCTGTTTTTT. This sequence encodes CATSRDGELFF.

The rearrangement links TRBV6-5 to TRBJ2-7, with D tentatively TRBD2 (5 bases). Germline CDR1 reads MNHEY; CDR2 reads SVGAGI. V dropped 4 bases and J dropped 3 bases, with 10 bases sitting between them. This CDR3 contains 13 residues. The CDR3, as DNA: TGTGCCAGCAGTTTATCAGGACTCTACGAGCAGTACTTC. Its protein is CASSLSGLYEQYF.

This clone was seen a few times. This chain connects TRBV4-1 to TRBJ1-5; TRBD1 aligns across 10 bases. Germline values: CDR1 MGHRA, CDR2 YSYEKL. The CDR3 totals 16 residues. Unmatched junction bases numbered 6, after V lost 4 bases and J lost 3 bases. In nucleotides, the CDR3 is TGCGCCAGCAGCCCAGGACAGGGGGTAAACAATCAGCCCCAGCATTTT. This translates into CASSPGQGVNNQPQHF.

This sequence joins TRBV6-5 and TRBJ1-5; D remains ambiguous. The CDR3 loop spans 13 amino acids. Germline CDR1 is MNHEY and CDR2 is SVGAGI. V dropped 0 bases and J dropped 3 bases, with 3 bases sitting between them. CDR3 protein: CASSYSINQPQHF. CDR3 DNA sequence: TGTGCCAGCAGTTACTCGATCAATCAGCCCCAGCATTTT.

The V call is TRBV6-6, the J call TRBJ2-7; D gene unclear. V was trimmed by 5 bases and J by 4 bases, leaving 6 bases between them. This CDR3 has 11 amino acids. The germline gives CDR1 MNHNY, CDR2 SVGAGI (reference sequence). In DNA form, the CDR3 reads TGTGCCAGCAGTCAAAGATACGAGCAGTACTTC. Residues: CASSQRYEQYF.

The chain recombines TRBV11-2 with TRBJ2-1, with D perhaps matching TRBD2 (6 bases). Between the trimmed V and J ends, which lost 5 bases and 1 base, there was a span of 15 bases. CDR1 and CDR2 (germline): SGHAT, FQNNGV. The CDR3 sequence is 16 residues long. CDR3 residues: CASSPITGASYNEQFF. In DNA, the CDR3 is TGTGCCAGCAGCCCCATAACGGGAGCTTCCTACAATGAGCAGTTCTTC.

The V call is TRBV28, the J call TRBJ1-5, with 9 bases identical to TRBD1. The CDR3 covers 14 residues. The trim removed 5 bases at V and 6 bases at J, leaving 5 bases unmatched. The germline CDR1 and CDR2 sequences are MDHEN and SYDVKM. CDR3 nucleotides: TGTGCCAGCAGTGGGGGACAGGGTATTCAGCCCCAGCATTTT. Its translation is CASSGGQGIQPQHF.

This clone came up once. This chain connects TRBV7-9 to TRBJ2-2, with 7 bases identical to TRBD1. With 5 bases clipped from V and 5 bases from J, the junction kept 11 bases outside the gene matches. Germline V CDR1 and CDR2: SEHNR, FQNEAQ (reference sequence). The CDR3 runs 16 residues. CDR3: CASSTWQGVRTGELFF. Here the CDR3 DNA reads TGTGCCAGCAGCACATGGCAGGGGGTTAGGACCGGGGAGCTGTTTTTT.

The sample holds one count of this clone. CDR3 loop: CASSPPVVSGNELNSYNEQFF. As DNA, the CDR3 is TGTGCCAGCAGCCCCCCGGTGGTTAGCGGAAACGAATTAAATTCCTACAATGAGCAGTTCTTC. V is TRBV28 and J is TRBJ2-1, with D perhaps TRBD2 (6 bases). The germline V gene has CDR1 MDHEN and CDR2 SYDVKM. This CDR3 comprises 21 residues. The V and J ends lost 6 bases and 1 base respectively, with 31 bases between them.

This rearrangement joins TRBV28 to TRBJ2-4, with 7 bases matching TRBD1. Germline CDR1 and CDR2: MDHEN and SYDVKM. This CDR3 is 15 amino acids long. V lost 8 bases and J lost 0; bases outside the gene matches: 7. For the CDR3, the DNA is TGTGCCAGCTGCCAGGGGACAGTAGCCAAAAACATTCAGTACTTC. Encoded protein: CASCQGTVAKNIQYF.

V gene TRBV7-8 combines with J gene TRBJ1-5; D perhaps matches TRBD1 (5 bases). Germline assignment: CDR1 SGHVS and CDR2 FQNEAQ. Between the trimmed V and J ends, which lost 3 bases and 5 bases, there was a span of 11 bases. CDR3 length: 14 residues. The CDR3 sequence is CASSFRVRDQPQHF. The CDR3 DNA sequence: TGTGCCAGCAGCTTCAGGGTGAGGGATCAGCCCCAGCATTTT. Full variable domain (missing parts from reference TRBV7-8 and TRBJ1-5): GAGVSQSPRYKVAKRGQDVALRCDPISGHVSLFWYQQALGQGPEFLTYFQNEAQLDKSGLPSDRFFAERPEGSVSTLKIQRTQQEDSAVYLCASSFRVRDQPQHFGDGTRLSIL.

The CDR3 loop is CASSFLATQETQYF. DNA of the CDR3: TGTGCCAGCAGCTTTTTAGCCACCCAAGAGACCCAGTACTTC. V and J are TRBV11-2 and TRBJ2-5; D gene uncertain. The germline V gene encodes CDR1 SGHAT and CDR2 FQNNGV. The V end lost 3 bases, the J end lost 1 base, and 9 bases lay between the germline ends. The CDR3 is 14 amino acids.

The chain recombines TRBV11-2 with TRBJ1-4; D is perhaps TRBD1 (6 bases). Trimming left V 3 bases short and J 7 bases short, with 18 bases between. Germline CDR1 is SGHAT and CDR2 is FQNNGV. CDR3 size: 16 residues. The CDR3 DNA sequence: TGTGCCAGCAGCTTTCCTATTTTTACAGGGCTTGAAAAACTGTTTTTT. It is translated as CASSFPIFTGLEKLFF.

The chain carries TRBV19 and TRBJ1-4, with a possible D match to TRBD1 (6 bases). With 7 bases removed from V and 2 bases from J, the gap between germline ends came to 11 bases. Germline-derived CDR1 and CDR2 are LNHDA and SQIVND (reference sequence). The CDR3 length is 14 residues. CDR3 coding DNA: TGTGCCAGTACCCCAGGGGTGACTAATGAAAAACTGTTTTTT. Translating gives CASTPGVTNEKLFF. The full variable domain, completed using reference TRBV19 and TRBJ1-4, is DGGITQSPKYLFRKEGQNVTLSCEQNLNHDAMYWYRQDPGQGLRLIYYSQIVNDFQKGDIAEGYSVSREKKESFPLTVTSAQKNPTAFYLCASTPGVTNEKLFFGSGTQLSVL.

This sequence joins TRBV28 and TRBJ1-5; TRBD1 is a possible D gene (6 bases). CDR1 MDHEN and CDR2 SYDVKM come from the germline V gene. V was trimmed by 7 bases and J by 6 bases, leaving 16 bases between them. CDR3 size: 14 residues. The CDR3 bases are TGTGCCAGCACCCCTCCGGGGGGGCGTCAGCCCCAGCATTTT. It yields the protein CASTPPGGRQPQHF.

This chain joins TRBV28 and TRBJ1-5; D gene uncertain. V gave up 5 bases and J gave up 6 bases, with 14 bases separating them. The CDR3 runs to 14 residues. CDR1 and CDR2 from the germline V gene are MDHEN and SYDVKM. CDR3 in amino acids: CASSNTGVFQPQHF. The CDR3 nucleotides read TGTGCCAGCAGTAATACCGGCGTTTTTCAGCCCCAGCATTTT.

The genes are TRBV7-2 and TRBJ1-6, with TRBD1 matching 7 bases. The CDR3 contains 15 residues. In germline, CDR1 is SGHTA, CDR2 FQGNSA. V lost 5 bases, J lost 10 bases, and 11 bases stayed unmatched. For the CDR3, the DNA is TGTGCCAGCAGCCCAGGACAGGTGGGGAACTCACCCCTCCACTTT. This encodes CASSPGQVGNSPLHF.

The chain recombines TRBV2 with TRBJ2-1; 8 nucleotides align to TRBD2. This CDR3 is 13 amino acids long. Germline-derived CDR1 and CDR2 are SNHLY and FYNNEI. With V trimmed by 6 bases and J by 2 bases, 0 bases remained unmatched. The CDR3 spells CASRLAAYNEQFF. The CDR3 coding sequence is TGTGCCAGCAGACTAGCGGCCTACAATGAGCAGTTCTTC.

This clone was picked up one time. This rearrangement joins TRBV27 to TRBJ2-1; D not resolved. CDR3 length: 12 amino acids. Germline lookup yields CDR1 MNHEY and CDR2 SMNVEV (reference sequence). V dropped 6 bases and J dropped 4 bases, with 7 bases sitting between them. CDR3 sequence reads: CASSRNYNEQFF. The CDR3 nucleotides read TGTGCCAGCAGCAGGAATTACAATGAGCAGTTCTTC.

The CDR3: CASSLRAGWDTDTQYF. DNA of the CDR3: TGTGCCAGCAGCCTACGCGCGGGATGGGACACAGATACGCAGTATTTT. V is TRBV7-8 and J is TRBJ2-3; D might be TRBD2 (6 bases). CDR3 length: 16 amino acids. Germline assignment: CDR1 SGHVS and CDR2 FQNEAQ. The V end was cut by 5 bases, the J end by 2 bases, with 17 bases between.

The genes are TRBV7-2 and TRBJ2-2; a possible D gene is TRBD2 (5 bases). The CDR3 is 13 residues long. CDR1 and CDR2 (germline): SGHTA, FQGNSA. The ends were cut back, 6 bases at V and 7 bases at J, with 12 bases in the middle. In DNA, the CDR3 is TGTGCCAGCAGACCACTAGGAGGCGGGGAGCTGTTTTTT. It translates to CASRPLGGGELFF. Full variable domain (remainder filled in from reference TRBV7-2 and TRBJ2-2): GAGVSQSPSNKVTEKGKDVELRCDPISGHTALYWYRQSLGQGLEFLIYFQGNSAPDKSGLPSDRFSAERTGGSVSTLTIQRTQQEDSAVYLCASRPLGGGELFFGEGSRLTVL.

This clone was observed a handful of times. The chain uses TRBV11-3 and TRBJ2-6, with D perhaps assigned TRBD1 or TRBD2 (5 bases each). The CDR3 loop spans 17 amino acids. Per the germline V gene, CDR1 is SGHNT and CDR2 is YENEEA. V lost 1 base, J lost 4 bases, and 14 bases lay in between. The CDR3 region is CASSLGTLEAGANVLTF. The CDR3 region has the DNA TGTGCCAGCAGCTTAGGGACACTAGAGGCGGGGGCCAACGTCCTGACTTTC.

The J gene is TRBJ1-5, the V gene TRBV7-8; no clear D gene. V was clipped by 5 bases and J by 0 bases, with 11 bases between them. This CDR3 contains 15 residues. Germline V gives CDR1 SGHVS, CDR2 FQNEAQ. CDR3 protein: CASSPQRDSNQPQHF. CDR3 bases: TGTGCCAGCAGCCCCCAGAGAGATAGCAATCAGCCCCAGCATTTT.

The V and J genes are TRBV2 and TRBJ2-1; 7 bases agree with TRBD1. Germline-derived CDR1 and CDR2 are SNHLY and FYNNEI. V lost 6 bases to trimming and J lost 12 bases; unmatched junction nucleotides: 14. This CDR3 contains 14 residues. CDR3 residues: CASSGTGTARGQFF. For the CDR3, the DNA is TGTGCCAGCAGCGGCACCGGGACAGCCAGGGGGCAGTTCTTC.

V gene TRBV7-2 combines with J gene TRBJ2-1, with TRBD2 matching 9 bases. CDR1 is SGHTA and CDR2 is FQGNSA in the germline V gene. V was pared by 5 bases and J by 0 bases, with 11 bases of the junction left unmatched. The CDR3 is made up of 18 amino acids. DNA for the CDR3: TGTGCCAGCAGCCCTCTAGCGGGACCACTCAGCTCCTACAATGAGCAGTTCTTC. Its translation is CASSPLAGPLSSYNEQFF.

The chain employs TRBV18 and TRBJ1-2, with 8 bases matching TRBD1. This CDR3 has 15 amino acids. The germline gives CDR1 KGHSH, CDR2 LQKENI. The V segment lost 3 bases and the J segment 5 bases; nucleotides outside the gene matches: 8. CDR3 DNA: TGTGCCAGCTCACCTTCGACAGGGGCGCTATATGGCTACACCTTC. This codes for CASSPSTGALYGYTF.

The chain has TRBV5-1 and TRBJ2-7, with D tentatively TRBD2 (6 bases). V lost 2 bases to trimming and J lost 2 bases, with 11 bases between them. The CDR3 has 14 amino acids. CDR1 is SGHRS, CDR2 YFSETQ, per germline. DNA of the CDR3: TGCGCCAGCAGCTTCACGGGGGTAACCTACGAGCAGTACTTC. It codes for CASSFTGVTYEQYF.